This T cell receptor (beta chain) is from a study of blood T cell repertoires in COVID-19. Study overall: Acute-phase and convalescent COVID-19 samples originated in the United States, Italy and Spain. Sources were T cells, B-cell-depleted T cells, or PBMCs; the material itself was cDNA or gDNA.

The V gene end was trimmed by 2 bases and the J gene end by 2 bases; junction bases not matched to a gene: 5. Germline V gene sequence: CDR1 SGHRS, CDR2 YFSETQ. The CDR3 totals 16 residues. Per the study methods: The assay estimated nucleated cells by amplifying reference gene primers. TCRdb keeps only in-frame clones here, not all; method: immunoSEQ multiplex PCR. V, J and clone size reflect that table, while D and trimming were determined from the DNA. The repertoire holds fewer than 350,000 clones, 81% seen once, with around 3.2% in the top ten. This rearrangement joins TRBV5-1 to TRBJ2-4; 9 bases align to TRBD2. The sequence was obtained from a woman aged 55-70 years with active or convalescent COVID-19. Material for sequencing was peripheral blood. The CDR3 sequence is CASSLNSGGTKNIQYF. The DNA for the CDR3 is TGCGCCAGCAGCTTAAATAGCGGGGGAACCAAAAACATTCAGTACTTC.